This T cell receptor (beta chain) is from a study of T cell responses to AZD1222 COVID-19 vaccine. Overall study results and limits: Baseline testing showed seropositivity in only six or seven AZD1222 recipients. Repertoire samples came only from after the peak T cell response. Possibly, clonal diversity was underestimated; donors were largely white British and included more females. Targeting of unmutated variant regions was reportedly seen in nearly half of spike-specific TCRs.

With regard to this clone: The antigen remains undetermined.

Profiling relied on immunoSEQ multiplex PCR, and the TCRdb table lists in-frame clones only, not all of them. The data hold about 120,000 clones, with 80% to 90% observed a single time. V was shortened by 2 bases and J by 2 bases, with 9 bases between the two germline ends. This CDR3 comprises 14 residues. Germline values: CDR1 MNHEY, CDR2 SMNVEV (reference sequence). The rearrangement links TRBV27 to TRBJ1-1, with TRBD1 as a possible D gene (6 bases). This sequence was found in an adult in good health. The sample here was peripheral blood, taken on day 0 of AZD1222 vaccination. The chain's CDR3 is CASSLIGGNTEAFF. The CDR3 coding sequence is TGTGCCAGCAGTTTAATAGGGGGAAACACTGAAGCTTTCTTT.